These T cell receptor beta chains were read from a single sample in a study of shared clonotypes between healthy human individuals. Produced via immunoSEQ multiplex PCR; TCRdb's table is partial and in-frame only. Here the sample spans around 2,000,000 clones, around 95% being singletons. The specimen sequenced was naive CD4+ T cells sorted from blood. The receptors derive from a man between 18 and 29 years old in good health. The CDR3 runs from the conserved cysteine through the conserved F or W. The order of the fields is J gene, CDR3 length, V gene, D gene, clone size, CDR3 protein, CDR3 DNA. A D gene is named only where the DNA matches it firmly. Size is stated for part of the rows, as once, few or many counts, or as a class when the clone is expanded.

>TRBJ2-6|15|TRBV9|NA|once
CASSSVQAGANVLTF
TGTGCCAGCAGCTCGGTTCAAGCTGGGGCCAACGTCCTGACTTTC
>TRBJ2-4|16|TRBV27|TRBD2|NA
CASSPTSGGPGDIQYF
TGTGCCAGCAGTCCGACTAGCGGGGGACCCGGGGACATTCAGTACTTC
>TRBJ2-3|10|TRBV20-1|NA|NA
CSASIDTQYF
TGCAGTGCTAGTATCGATACGCAGTATTTT
>TRBJ1-2|11|TRBV25-1|NA|NA
CASSDNYGYTF
TGTGCCAGCAGTGACAACTATGGCTACACCTTC
>TRBJ2-1|15|TRBV5-1|TRBD2|NA
CASSLVGGPYNEQFF
TGCGCCAGCAGCTTAGTGGGAGGGCCCTACAATGAGCAGTTCTTC
>TRBJ1-1|13|TRBV2|TRBD1|NA
CASTLQGGTEAFF
TGTGCCAGCACCTTGCAGGGGGGGACTGAAGCTTTCTTT
>TRBJ1-1|17|TRBV18|NA|once
CASSPPLGPERDTEAFF
TGTGCCAGCTCACCACCGTTGGGGCCGGAGAGGGACACTGAAGCTTTCTTT
>TRBJ2-7|14|TRBV7-8|TRBD1|NA
CASSSRDRGALGYF
TGTGCCAGCAGCTCCCGGGACAGGGGGGCCTTAGGGTACTTC
>TRBJ2-7|14|TRBV5-6|TRBD1|NA
CASSPDRATYEQYF
TGTGCCAGCAGCCCGGACAGGGCCACCTACGAGCAGTACTTC
>TRBJ1-2|16|TRBV5-1|NA|NA
CASSSDIGQFGDGYTF
TGCGCCAGCAGCTCGGATATCGGACAATTTGGGGATGGCTACACCTTC
>TRBJ1-2|16|TRBV29-1|TRBD1|NA
CSVAGTGKVGNYGYTF
TGCAGCGTGGCCGGGACAGGGAAGGTCGGGAACTATGGCTACACCTTC
>TRBJ2-3|14|TRBV7-7|NA|NA
CASSLGAGTDTQYF
TGTGCTAGCAGCCTAGGGGCGGGCACAGATACGCAGTATTTT
>TRBJ2-2|13|TRBV5-4|NA|NA
CASSSARGGELFF
TGTGCCAGCAGCAGCGCGAGGGGCGGGGAGCTGTTTTTT
>TRBJ2-5|15|TRBV18|TRBD1|NA
CASSTPTGPVETQYF
TGTGCCAGCTCAACCCCGACAGGGCCCGTTGAGACCCAGTACTTC
>TRBJ2-7|13|TRBV18|NA|NA
CASSPIQAYEQYF
TGTGCCAGCTCACCGATACAGGCCTACGAGCAGTACTTC
>TRBJ1-1|12|TRBV6-5|NA|NA
CASSPSSPAAFF
TGTGCCAGCAGTCCCAGTTCCCCGGCAGCTTTCTTT
>TRBJ2-1|16|TRBV9|TRBD2|NA
CASSVVGLAGINEQFF
TGTGCCAGCAGCGTGGTAGGACTAGCGGGAATAAATGAGCAGTTCTTC
>TRBJ2-1|16|TRBV5-4|NA|NA
CASSWTLVADYNEQFF
TGTGCCAGCAGCTGGACTTTGGTAGCGGACTACAATGAGCAGTTCTTC
>TRBJ1-5|15|TRBV4-2|NA|once
CASSQEGNWGQPQHF
TGTGCCAGCAGCCAAGAGGGGAATTGGGGACAGCCCCAGCATTTT
>TRBJ1-2|15|TRBV30|NA|once
CAWSDGETAFIGYTF
TGTGCCTGGAGTGATGGCGAGACAGCTTTTATTGGCTACACCTTC
>TRBJ1-5|15|TRBV19|NA|NA
CASRSQGTSNQPQHF
TGTGCCAGTAGGTCTCAGGGTACTAGCAATCAGCCCCAGCATTTT
>TRBJ2-3|14|TRBV29-1|NA|NA
CSVVRTGRTDTQYF
TGCAGCGTTGTAAGAACAGGGAGGACAGATACGCAGTATTTT
>TRBJ1-6|16|TRBV10-3|NA|NA
CAISEGRGAYNSPLHF
TGTGCCATCAGTGAGGGCAGGGGCGCCTATAATTCACCCCTCCACTTT
>TRBJ1-2|17|TRBV5-6|NA|NA
CASSLFGPGSGNYGYTF
TGTGCCAGCAGCTTGTTTGGCCCCGGGTCGGGGAACTATGGCTACACCTTC
>TRBJ2-2|14|TRBV6-1|TRBD2|NA
CASRTSGSTGELFF
TGTGCCAGCAGGACTAGCGGGAGCACCGGGGAGCTGTTTTTT
>TRBJ1-2|14|TRBV6-6|NA|NA
CASSRTVNAAGYTF
TGTGCCAGCAGCAGGACAGTTAATGCAGCCGGCTACACCTTC
>TRBJ2-7|20|TRBV21-1|NA|NA
CASSKAGRGTSGIESYEQYF
TGTGCCAGCAGCAAAGCAGGTAGGGGGACTAGCGGGATAGAATCCTACGAGCAGTACTTC
>TRBJ2-7|15|TRBV2|TRBD1|NA
CASTLGQGLVLRADF
TGTGCCAGCACTCTCGGACAGGGTCTCGTCCTACGAGCAGACTTC
>TRBJ2-3|14|TRBV5-4|NA|NA
CASSYRLTTDTQYF
TGTGCCAGCAGCTATCGTCTCACCACAGATACGCAGTATTTT
>TRBJ2-2|16|TRBV18|TRBD1|NA
CASSPQGALDTGELFF
TGTGCCAGCTCACCACAGGGGGCTTTGGACACCGGGGAGCTGTTTTTT
>TRBJ2-2|14|TRBV6-1|NA|NA
CASSGFRGTGELFF
TGTGCCAGCAGTGGATTTCGAGGAACCGGGGAGCTGTTTTTT
>TRBJ1-4|12|TRBV19|NA|NA
CASEGGNEKLFF
TGTGCCAGCGAGGGAGGGAATGAAAAACTGTTTTTT
>TRBJ1-3|13|TRBV6-5|NA|NA
CASSYLQANTIYF
TGTGCCAGCAGTTATCTCCAGGCTAACACCATATATTTT
>TRBJ2-5|14|TRBV6-1|TRBD2|NA
CASTGTRGQETQYF
TGTGCCAGCACCGGGACTAGGGGTCAAGAGACCCAGTACTTC
>TRBJ1-5|15|TRBV5-5|NA|NA
CASSFDGQSNQPQHF
TGTGCCAGCAGCTTCGACGGACAGAGCAATCAGCCCCAGCATTTT
>TRBJ2-7|14|TRBV28|NA|NA
CASSTGAASYEQYF
TGTGCCAGCAGTACCGGGGCCGCCTCCTACGAGCAGTACTTC
>TRBJ1-5|18|TRBV5-4|NA|NA
CASSLSDTGRGSNQPQHF
TGTGCCAGCAGCTTATCGGACACGGGCAGGGGTAGCAATCAGCCCCAGCATTTT
>TRBJ2-7|14|TRBV21-1|NA|NA
CASSKERAGAEQYF
TGTGCCAGCAGCAAAGAAAGGGCAGGGGCCGAGCAGTACTTC
>TRBJ2-1|18|TRBV4-1|TRBD2|NA
CASSQDRIAGGLYNEQFF
TGCGCCAGCAGCCAAGATCGGATAGCGGGGGGGCTTTACAATGAGCAGTTCTTC